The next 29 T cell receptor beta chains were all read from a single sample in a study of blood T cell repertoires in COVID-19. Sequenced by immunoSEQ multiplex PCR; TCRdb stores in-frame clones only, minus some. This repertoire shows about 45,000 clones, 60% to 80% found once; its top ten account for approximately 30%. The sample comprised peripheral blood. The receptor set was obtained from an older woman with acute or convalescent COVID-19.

CDR3 residues: CASSYLPGQGNQPQHF. Here the CDR3 DNA reads TGCGCCAGCAGCTACCTACCGGGACAGGGCAATCAGCCCCAGCATTTT. The V and J genes are TRBV5-1 and TRBJ1-5; 8 bases agree with TRBD1. CDR1 and CDR2 from the germline V gene are SGHRS and YFSETQ. The CDR3 is 16 amino acids. Trimming took 3 bases from V and 2 from J; bases not matched to a gene: 7.

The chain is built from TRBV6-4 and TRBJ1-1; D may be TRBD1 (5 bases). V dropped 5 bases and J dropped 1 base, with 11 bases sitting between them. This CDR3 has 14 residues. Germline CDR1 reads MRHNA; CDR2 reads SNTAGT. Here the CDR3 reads CASSFDSKNTEAFF. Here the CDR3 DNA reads TGTGCCAGCAGTTTCGACAGTAAGAACACTGAAGCTTTCTTT.

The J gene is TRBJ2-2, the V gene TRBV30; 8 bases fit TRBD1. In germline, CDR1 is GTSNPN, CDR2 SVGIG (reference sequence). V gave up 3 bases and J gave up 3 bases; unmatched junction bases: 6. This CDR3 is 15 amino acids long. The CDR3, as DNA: TGTGCCTGGAGAGCCGGACAGGGCTACACCGGGGAGCTGTTTTTT. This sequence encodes CAWRAGQGYTGELFF.

CDR3 coding DNA: TGTGCCAGCAGCGCACCGGGACTAGCGGGATACGAGCAGTACTTC. This translates into CASSAPGLAGYEQYF. The rearrangement joins TRBV11-2 to TRBJ2-7; TRBD2 aligns across 13 bases. V dropped 5 bases and J dropped 4; count of bases not matched to a gene: 5. Per germline, CDR1 SGHAT and CDR2 FQNNGV. The length of the CDR3 is 15 residues.

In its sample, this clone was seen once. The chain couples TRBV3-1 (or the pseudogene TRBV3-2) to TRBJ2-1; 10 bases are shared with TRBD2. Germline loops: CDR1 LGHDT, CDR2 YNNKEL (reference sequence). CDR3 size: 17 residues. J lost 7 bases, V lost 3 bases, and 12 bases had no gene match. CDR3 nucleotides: TGTGCCAGCAGCCATTTGGGGGCTAGCGGGAGTGATAATGAGCAGTTCTTC. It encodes CASSHLGASGSDNEQFF.

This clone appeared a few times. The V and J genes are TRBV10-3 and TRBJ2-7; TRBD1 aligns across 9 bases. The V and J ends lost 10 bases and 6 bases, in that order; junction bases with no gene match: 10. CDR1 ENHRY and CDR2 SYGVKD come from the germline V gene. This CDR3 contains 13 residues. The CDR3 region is CASSTGGFGEQYF. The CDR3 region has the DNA TGTGCCAGTTCGACAGGGGGTTTTGGCGAGCAGTACTTC.

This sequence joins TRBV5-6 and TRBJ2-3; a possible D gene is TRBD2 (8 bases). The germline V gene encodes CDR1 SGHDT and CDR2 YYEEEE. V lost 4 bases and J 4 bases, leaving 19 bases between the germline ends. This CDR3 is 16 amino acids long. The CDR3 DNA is TGTGCCAGCAGCCGGGGTCGTAGCGGGACAGCAGATACGCAGTATTTT. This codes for CASSRGRSGTADTQYF.

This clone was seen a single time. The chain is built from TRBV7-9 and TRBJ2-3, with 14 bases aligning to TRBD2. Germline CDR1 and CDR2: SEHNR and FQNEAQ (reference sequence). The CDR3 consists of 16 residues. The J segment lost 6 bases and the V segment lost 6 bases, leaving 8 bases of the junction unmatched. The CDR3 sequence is CASRQTGLAGVDTQYF. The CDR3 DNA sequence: TGTGCCAGCAGACAAACGGGACTAGCGGGAGTGGATACGCAGTATTTT.

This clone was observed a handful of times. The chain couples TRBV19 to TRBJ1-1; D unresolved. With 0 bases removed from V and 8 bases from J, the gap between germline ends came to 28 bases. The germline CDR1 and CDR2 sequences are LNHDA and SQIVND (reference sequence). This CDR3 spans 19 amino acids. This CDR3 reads CASSIDRRGFMRPAVEAFF. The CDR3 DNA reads TGTGCCAGTAGTATAGATCGAAGAGGGTTTATGAGGCCAGCGGTAGAAGCTTTCTTT.

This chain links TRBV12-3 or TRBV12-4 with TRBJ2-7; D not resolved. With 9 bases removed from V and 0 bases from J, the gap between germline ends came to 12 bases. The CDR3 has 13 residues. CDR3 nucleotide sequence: TGTGCCAGAAAAGAACAGAGCTCCTACGAGCAGTACTTC. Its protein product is CARKEQSSYEQYF.

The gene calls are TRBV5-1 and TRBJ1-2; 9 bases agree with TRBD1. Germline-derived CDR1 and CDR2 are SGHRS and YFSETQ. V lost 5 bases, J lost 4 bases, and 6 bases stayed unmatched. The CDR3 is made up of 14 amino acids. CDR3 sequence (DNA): TGCGCCAGCAGTCCAACAGGGGGCAGCTATGGCTACACCTTC. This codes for CASSPTGGSYGYTF.

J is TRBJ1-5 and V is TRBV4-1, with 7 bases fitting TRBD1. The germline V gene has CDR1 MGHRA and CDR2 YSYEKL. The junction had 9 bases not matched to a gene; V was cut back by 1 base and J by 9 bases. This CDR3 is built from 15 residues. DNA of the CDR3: TGCGCCAGCAGCCAAGGAGGGGGCGTCCTAAGGCCCCAGCATTTT. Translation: CASSQGGGVLRPQHF.

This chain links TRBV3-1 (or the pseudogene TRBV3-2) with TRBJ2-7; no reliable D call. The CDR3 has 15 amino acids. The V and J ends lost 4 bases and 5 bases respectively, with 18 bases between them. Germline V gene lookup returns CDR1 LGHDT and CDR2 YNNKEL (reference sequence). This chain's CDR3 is CASSPAVRLANEQYF. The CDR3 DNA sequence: TGTGCCAGCAGCCCAGCCGTTCGACTCGCCAACGAGCAGTACTTC.

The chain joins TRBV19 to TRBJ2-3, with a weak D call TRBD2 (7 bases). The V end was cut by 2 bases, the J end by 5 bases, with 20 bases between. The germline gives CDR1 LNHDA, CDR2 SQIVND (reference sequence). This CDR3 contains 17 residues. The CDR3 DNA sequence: TGTGCCAGTAGTATAATGGGGGGGCTCTTCCCTCAAGATACGCAGTATTTT. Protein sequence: CASSIMGGLFPQDTQYF.

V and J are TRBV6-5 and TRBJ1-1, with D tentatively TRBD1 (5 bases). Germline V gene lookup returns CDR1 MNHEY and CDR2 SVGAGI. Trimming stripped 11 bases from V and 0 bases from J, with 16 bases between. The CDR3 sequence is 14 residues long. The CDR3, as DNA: TGTGCCGGTTCGCCGCGGGGCATGAACACTGAAGCTTTCTTT. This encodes CAGSPRGMNTEAFF.

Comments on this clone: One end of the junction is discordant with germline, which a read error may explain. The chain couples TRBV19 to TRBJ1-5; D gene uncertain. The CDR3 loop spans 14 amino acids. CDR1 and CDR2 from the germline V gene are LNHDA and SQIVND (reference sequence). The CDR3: CACTVTNAAQPQLF. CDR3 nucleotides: TGTGCCTGTACCGTGACAAACGCCGCCCAGCCCCAGCTTTTT.

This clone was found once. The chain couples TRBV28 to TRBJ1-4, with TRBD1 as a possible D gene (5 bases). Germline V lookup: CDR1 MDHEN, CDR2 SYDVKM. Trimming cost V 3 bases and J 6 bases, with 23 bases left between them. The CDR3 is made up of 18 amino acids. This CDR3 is CASSFSRGLGSSDEKLFF. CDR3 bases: TGTGCCAGCAGTTTCTCTCGGGGGTTGGGTTCCTCGGATGAAAAACTGTTTTTT.

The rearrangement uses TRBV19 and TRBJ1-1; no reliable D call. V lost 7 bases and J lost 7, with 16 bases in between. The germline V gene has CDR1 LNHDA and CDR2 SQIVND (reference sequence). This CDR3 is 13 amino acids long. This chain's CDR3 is CASKFQLGGEAFF. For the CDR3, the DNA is TGTGCCAGTAAGTTCCAACTCGGCGGTGAAGCTTTCTTT.

The CDR3 region is CATSDSNRVGGYTF. CDR3 nucleotides: TGTGCCACCAGTGATTCCAACAGGGTTGGTGGCTACACCTTC. J is TRBJ1-2 and V is TRBV24-1, with TRBD1 as a possible D gene (6 bases). This CDR3 spans 14 amino acids. Germline V gene lookup returns CDR1 KGHDR and CDR2 SFDVKD. The ends were cut back, 2 bases at V and 7 bases at J, with 13 bases in the middle.

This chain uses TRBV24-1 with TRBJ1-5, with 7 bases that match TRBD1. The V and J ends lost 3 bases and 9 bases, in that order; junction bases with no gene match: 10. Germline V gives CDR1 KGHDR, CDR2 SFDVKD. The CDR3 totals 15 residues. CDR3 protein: CATSDPRQGIWPQHF. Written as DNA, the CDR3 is TGTGCCACCAGTGATCCTCGACAGGGAATCTGGCCCCAGCATTTT.

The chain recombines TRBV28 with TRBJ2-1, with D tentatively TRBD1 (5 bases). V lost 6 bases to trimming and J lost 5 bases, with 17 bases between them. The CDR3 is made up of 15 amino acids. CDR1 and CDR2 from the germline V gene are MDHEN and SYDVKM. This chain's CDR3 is CASRHQGLPNNEQFF. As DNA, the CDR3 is TGTGCCAGCAGGCACCAGGGTTTACCAAACAATGAGCAGTTCTTC.

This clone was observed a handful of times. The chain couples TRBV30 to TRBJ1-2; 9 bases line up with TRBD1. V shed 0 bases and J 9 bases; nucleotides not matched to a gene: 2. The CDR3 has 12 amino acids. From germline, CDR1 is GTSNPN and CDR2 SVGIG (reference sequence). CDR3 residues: CAWSVGQGSYTF. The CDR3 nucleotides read TGTGCCTGGAGTGTGGGACAGGGAAGCTACACCTTC. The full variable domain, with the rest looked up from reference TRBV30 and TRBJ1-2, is SQTIHQWPATLVQPVGSPLSLECTVEGTSNPNLYWYRQAAGRGLQLLFYSVGIGQISSEVPQNLSASRPQDRQFILSSKKLLLSDSGFYLCAWSVGQGSYTFGSGTRLTVV.

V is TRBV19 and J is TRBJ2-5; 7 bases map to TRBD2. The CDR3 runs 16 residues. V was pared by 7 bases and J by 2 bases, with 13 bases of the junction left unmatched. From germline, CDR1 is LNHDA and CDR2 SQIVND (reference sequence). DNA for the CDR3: TGTGCCAGTACCCTAACGGCCGGGGGGATACAAGAGACCCAGTACTTC. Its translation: CASTLTAGGIQETQYF.

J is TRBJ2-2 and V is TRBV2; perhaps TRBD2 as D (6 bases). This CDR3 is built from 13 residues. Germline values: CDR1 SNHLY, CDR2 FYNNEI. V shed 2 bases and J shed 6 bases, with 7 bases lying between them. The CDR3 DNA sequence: TGTGCCAGCAGTGAAACGGGAGCCGGGGAGCTGTTTTTT. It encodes CASSETGAGELFF.

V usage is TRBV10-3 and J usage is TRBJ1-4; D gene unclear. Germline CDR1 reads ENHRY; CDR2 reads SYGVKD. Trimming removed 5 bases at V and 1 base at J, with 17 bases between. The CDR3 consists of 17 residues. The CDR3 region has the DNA TGTGCCATCAGTCCAGCCCAAGGCCGGGGAACTAATGAAAAACTGTTTTTT. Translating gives CAISPAQGRGTNEKLFF.

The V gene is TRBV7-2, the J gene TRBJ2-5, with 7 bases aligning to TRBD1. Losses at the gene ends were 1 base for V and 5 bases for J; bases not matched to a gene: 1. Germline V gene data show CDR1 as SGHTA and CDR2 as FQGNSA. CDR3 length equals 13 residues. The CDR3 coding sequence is TGTGCCAGCAGCTTAGACAGGGGCGAGACCCAGTACTTC. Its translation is CASSLDRGETQYF.

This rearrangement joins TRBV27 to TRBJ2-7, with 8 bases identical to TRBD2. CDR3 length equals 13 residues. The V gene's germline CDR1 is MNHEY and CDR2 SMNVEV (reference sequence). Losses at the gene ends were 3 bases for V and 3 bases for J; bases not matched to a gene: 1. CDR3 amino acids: CASSFGTSYEQYF. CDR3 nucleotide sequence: TGTGCCAGCAGTTTCGGGACTAGCTACGAGCAGTACTTC.

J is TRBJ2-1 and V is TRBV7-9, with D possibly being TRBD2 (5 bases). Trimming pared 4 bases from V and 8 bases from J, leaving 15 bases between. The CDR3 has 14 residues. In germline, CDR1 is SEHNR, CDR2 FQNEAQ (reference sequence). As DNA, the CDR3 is TGTGCCAGCAGCTCTCGGACTGGAAACGATGAGCAGTTCTTC. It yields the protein CASSSRTGNDEQFF.

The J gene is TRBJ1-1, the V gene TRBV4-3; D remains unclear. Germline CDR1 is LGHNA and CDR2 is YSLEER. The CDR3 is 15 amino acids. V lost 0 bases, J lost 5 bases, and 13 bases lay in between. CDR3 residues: CASSQEAHRGTEAFF. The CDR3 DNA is TGCGCCAGCAGCCAAGAGGCCCATCGAGGGACTGAAGCTTTCTTT.